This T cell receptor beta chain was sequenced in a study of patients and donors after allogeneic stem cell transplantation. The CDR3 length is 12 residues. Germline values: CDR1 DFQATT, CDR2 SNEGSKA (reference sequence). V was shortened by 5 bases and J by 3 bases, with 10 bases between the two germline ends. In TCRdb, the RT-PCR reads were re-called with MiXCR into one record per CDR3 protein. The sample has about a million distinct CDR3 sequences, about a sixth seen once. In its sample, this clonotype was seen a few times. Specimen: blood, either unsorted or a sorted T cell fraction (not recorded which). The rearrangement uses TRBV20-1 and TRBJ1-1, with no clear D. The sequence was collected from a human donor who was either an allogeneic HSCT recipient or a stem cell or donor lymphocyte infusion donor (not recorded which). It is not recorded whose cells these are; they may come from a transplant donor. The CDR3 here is CSADLTDTEAFF. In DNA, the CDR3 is TGCAGTGCTGACCTAACGGACACTGAAGCTTTCTTT.